These T cell receptor beta chains were read from a single sample in a study of T cells after posttransplantation cyclophosphamide. The table came from immunoSEQ multiplex PCR; TCRdb's copy has only in-frame clones and leaves some out. The table records roughly 16,000 clones without singletons, the ten largest covering roughly 0.54%. The source was PBMCs, collected after allogeneic stem cell transplant with posttransplant cyclophosphamide. These receptors were taken from a female patient between 30 and 39 years old who received an allogeneic stem cell transplant from a related donor, was CMV-positive, and had no GVHD. Among the T cells, some may be from the graft donor. CDR3s leave out the opening cysteine and the closing phenylalanine or tryptophan. Fields, in order: J gene, V gene, CDR3 protein.

TRBJ2-7 TRBV7-2 ASSSYSYEQY
TRBJ2-1 TRBV20-1 SARGRVEQF
TRBJ2-7 TRBV27 ASSHDKIAGDHEQY
TRBJ2-7 TRBV4-1 ASSHSRIRTTSGAYEQY
TRBJ2-3 TRBV19 ASSSWEEGTDTQY
TRBJ2-2 TRBV19 ASSTPDSPNTGELF
TRBJ2-7 TRBV2 ASLAEAGRYEQY
TRBJ2-7 TRBV28 ASSSPGQGTLEQY
TRBJ1-5 TRBV6-1 ASSEAGTMSNQPQH
TRBJ2-3 TRBV7-2 ASSLVSVRDTQY
TRBJ2-1 TRBV7-2 ASSRTSGSYNEQF
TRBJ2-2 TRBV5-5 ASSMGVVSGKTGELF
TRBJ1-1 TRBV29-1 SVQEADTEAF
TRBJ2-7 TRBV15 ATSRSSYEQY
TRBJ1-5 TRBV4-1 ASSQDLGYNQPQH
TRBJ2-3 TRBV5-1 ASSLEGGADTQY
TRBJ1-3 TRBV30 AWSPGNTIY
TRBJ2-5 TRBV20-1 SAPKLEEQY
TRBJ1-4 TRBV4-2 ASSLGANEKLF
TRBJ1-4 TRBV28 ASSPPSGVLLLTNEKLF
TRBJ2-5 TRBV7-7 ASSLAPRETQY
TRBJ2-1 TRBV6-4 ASTRPLAGTHQSSYNEQF
TRBJ1-1 TRBV5-4 ASSARQGVEAF
TRBJ2-1 TRBV11-3 ASSPGQNEQF
TRBJ2-3 TRBV11-2 ASRQAGGITDTQY
TRBJ2-7 TRBV5-6 ASSLDRSYEQY
TRBJ2-1 TRBV27 ASSLGTGVNNEQF
TRBJ1-5 TRBV4-2 ASSQDQVGNQPQH
TRBJ2-3 TRBV4-2 ASSQDTSGNMGQTQY
TRBJ2-5 TRBV5-1 ASRAGSGYQETQY
TRBJ1-2 TRBV2 ASSGGWQASIGYT
TRBJ1-1 TRBV6-5 ASATVNTEAF
TRBJ2-7 TRBV19 ASSIVRLPSYEQY
TRBJ2-3 TRBV6-6 ASSYPSGTDTQY
TRBJ1-1 TRBV19 ASSTYRDEAF
TRBJ2-3 TRBV6-5 ASSRRGSTDTQY
TRBJ2-3 TRBV4-3 ASSQTWGGALQGTDTQY
TRBJ2-3 TRBV5-6 ASSSLAGTDTQY
TRBJ2-7 TRBV7-2 ASSPVGREVSYEQY
TRBJ2-7 TRBV29-1 SVLSDEQY
TRBJ2-2 TRBV2 ASSNRGVGTGELF
TRBJ1-2 TRBV29-1 SGSGGSNYGYT
TRBJ2-1 TRBV5-1 ASSSGLAGGNEQF
TRBJ2-7 TRBV28 ASSLSRGLAVNEQY